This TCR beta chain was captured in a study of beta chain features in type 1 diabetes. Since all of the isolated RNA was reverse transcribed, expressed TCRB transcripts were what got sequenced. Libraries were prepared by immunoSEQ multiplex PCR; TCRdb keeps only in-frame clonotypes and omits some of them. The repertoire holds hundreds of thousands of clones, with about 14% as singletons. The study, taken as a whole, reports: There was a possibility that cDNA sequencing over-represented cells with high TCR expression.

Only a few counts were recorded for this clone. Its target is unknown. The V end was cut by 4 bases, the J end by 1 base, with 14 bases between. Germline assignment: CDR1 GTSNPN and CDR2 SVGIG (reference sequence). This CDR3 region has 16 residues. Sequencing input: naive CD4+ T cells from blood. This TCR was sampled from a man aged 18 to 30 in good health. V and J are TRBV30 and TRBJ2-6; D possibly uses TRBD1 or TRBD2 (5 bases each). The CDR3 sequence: CAWTRGTVSGANVLTF. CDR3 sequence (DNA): TGTGCCTGGACCCGAGGGACGGTTTCTGGGGCCAACGTCCTGACTTTC.